The 10 T cell receptor beta chains listed next were all sequenced from one sample in a study of PD-L1 blockade in urothelial cancer. This table comes from immunoSEQ multiplex PCR, and its TCRdb copy is limited to in-frame clones, with some not included. The sample has around 33,000 clones; over 70% are singletons. The material was PBMCs, obtained around atezolizumab (anti-PD-L1) treatment. These receptors were collected from a man aged 65-85 years with urothelial cancer.

The chain's CDR3 is CASSLGAGIYNEQFF. As DNA, the CDR3 is TGTGCCAGCAGCTTAGGAGCGGGAATCTACAATGAGCAGTTCTTC. This rearrangement joins TRBV7-2 to TRBJ2-1; TRBD2 aligns across 7 bases. Germline trimming cut 1 base from V and 3 bases from J; bases unmatched to any gene: 3. CDR1 is SGHTA, CDR2 FQGNSA, per germline. The CDR3 consists of 15 residues.

Only one count was recorded for this clone. The CDR3 DNA reads as TGTGCCAGCAGAGAACCCGGAGGTAGCACAGATACGCAGTATTTT. It is translated as CASREPGGSTDTQYF. The chain uses TRBV7-2 and TRBJ2-3, with a tentative D call TRBD2 (5 bases). Germline assignment: CDR1 SGHTA and CDR2 FQGNSA. The CDR3 runs 15 residues. Deletions cut 6 bases from V and 0 bases from J, with 13 bases between.

This sequence joins TRBV5-4 and TRBJ1-6, with unresolved D. Trimming left V 2 bases short and J 5 bases short, with 8 bases between. The germline gives CDR1 SGHNT, CDR2 YYREEE (reference sequence). The CDR3 spans 14 residues. The CDR3: CASSFIQDNSPLHF. The DNA for the CDR3 is TGTGCCAGCAGCTTCATCCAGGATAATTCACCCCTCCACTTT. Complete variable domain (other parts from reference TRBV5-4 and TRBJ1-6): ETGVTQSPTHLIKTRGQQVTLRCSSQSGHNTVSWYQQALGQGPQFIFQYYREEENGRGNFPPRFSGLQFPNYSSELNVNALELDDSALYLCASSFIQDNSPLHFGNGTRLTVT.

This chain uses TRBV6-5 with TRBJ1-3, with D unclear. The germline CDR1 and CDR2 sequences are MNHEY and SVGAGI. Deletions cut 5 bases from V and 3 bases from J, with 11 bases between. The CDR3 loop spans 14 amino acids. The CDR3 sequence: CASSKAGVGNTIYF. DNA for the CDR3: TGTGCCAGCAGTAAAGCGGGAGTTGGAAACACCATATATTTT.

The chain employs TRBV7-2 and TRBJ2-1; 9 bases are shared with TRBD1. The germline V gene encodes CDR1 SGHTA and CDR2 FQGNSA. The CDR3 totals 15 residues. With 4 bases clipped from V and 8 bases from J, the junction kept 9 bases outside the gene matches. The CDR3 DNA reads TGTGCCAGCAGCTCGAGGAGAACAGGGGGCGATGAGCAGTTCTTC. It encodes CASSSRRTGGDEQFF. The complete variable domain, with remaining parts taken from reference TRBV7-2 and TRBJ2-1, reads GAGVSQSPSNKVTEKGKDVELRCDPISGHTALYWYRQSLGQGLEFLIYFQGNSAPDKSGLPSDRFSAERTGGSVSTLTIQRTQQEDSAVYLCASSSRRTGGDEQFFGPGTRLTVL.

The V and J genes are TRBV5-1 and TRBJ2-1, with D uncertain. Germline V CDR1 and CDR2: SGHRS, YFSETQ. The V end lost 4 bases, the J end lost 6 bases, and 5 bases lay between the germline ends. This CDR3 comprises 11 residues. This CDR3 reads CASSQSNEQFF. Written as DNA, the CDR3 is TGCGCCAGCAGCCAATCCAATGAGCAGTTCTTC.

The chain is built from TRBV19 and TRBJ2-5; D is unresolved. The CDR3 covers 11 residues. Germline V CDR1 and CDR2: LNHDA, SQIVND (reference sequence). The V end lost 4 bases, the J end lost 3 bases, and 3 bases lay between the germline ends. CDR3: CASSTKETQYF. The CDR3 DNA reads TGTGCCAGTAGTACCAAAGAGACCCAGTACTTC.

This clone was counted a single time. V and J are TRBV4-1 and TRBJ2-5, with D tentatively TRBD1 (5 bases). Trimming left V 2 bases short and J 4 bases short, with 8 bases between. The CDR3 has 13 residues. Germline V gene lookup returns CDR1 MGHRA and CDR2 YSYEKL. CDR3 region: CASSQWQGETQYF. The CDR3 region has the DNA TGCGCCAGCAGCCAATGGCAGGGAGAGACCCAGTACTTC.

The rearrangement joins TRBV9 to TRBJ2-2; 9 nucleotides line up with TRBD1. Germline CDR1 and CDR2: SGDLS and YYNGEE. CDR3 length equals 15 residues. Trimming took 3 bases from V and 5 from J; bases not matched to a gene: 5. This chain's CDR3 is CASSEQGARTGELFF. In DNA, the CDR3 is TGTGCCAGCAGCGAACAGGGGGCGCGAACCGGGGAGCTGTTTTTT.

The V call is TRBV5-1, the J call TRBJ2-4; D unclear. Germline CDR1 and CDR2: SGHRS and YFSETQ. Trimming took off 4 bases at V and 0 bases at J, with 17 bases between the two ends. This CDR3 has 17 amino acids. The CDR3 protein is CASSPKTDNRAKNIQYF. In DNA, the CDR3 is TGCGCCAGCAGCCCGAAAACAGATAACAGAGCCAAAAACATTCAGTACTTC. The entire variable domain, with the rest obtained from reference TRBV5-1 and TRBJ2-4, is as follows: KAGVTQTPRYLIKTRGQQVTLSCSPISGHRSVSWYQQTPGQGLQFLFEYFSETQRNKGNFPGRFSGRQFSNSRSEMNVSTLELGDSALYLCASSPKTDNRAKNIQYFGAGTRLSVL.